The 16 T cell receptor beta chains given below trace back to one sample, sequenced in a study of monozygotic twins with inflammatory bowel disease. TCRdb derives one entry per CDR3 protein from the 5' RACE reads, leaving out DNA. This repertoire includes some 210,000 distinct CDR3 sequences. The sample taken for sequencing was blood. Every receptor here comes from a human donor with ulcerative colitis or Crohn's disease, or a healthy co-twin of an affected twin (not recorded which).

This chain uses TRBV6-4 with TRBJ1-1. Germline values: CDR1 MRHNA, CDR2 SNTAGT. The CDR3 sequence is 13 residues long. The CDR3 here is CASSGRGNTEAFF.

This chain connects TRBV20-1 to TRBJ1-1; TCRdb names TRBD1, which stays unverified in the absence of DNA. The germline gives CDR1 DFQATT, CDR2 SNEGSKA (reference sequence). This CDR3 region has 11 residues. CDR3 residues: CSAGWGSEAFF.

The chain recombines TRBV20-1 with TRBJ2-5; TCRdb's D call of TRBD1 is untestable without DNA. This CDR3 is built from 15 residues. CDR1 and CDR2 (germline): DFQATT, SNEGSKA (reference sequence). The chain's CDR3 is CSARDPRDRKETQYF.

The V and J genes are TRBV6-2 or TRBV6-3 and TRBJ2-1; lacking DNA, the TRBD2 call made by TCRdb goes unchecked. CDR3 length: 22 amino acids. Germline loops: CDR1 MNHEY, CDR2 SVGEGT. CDR3 sequence: CASSYGAGSRPRTAAASHEQFF.

The rearrangement uses TRBV2 and TRBJ2-4. This CDR3 contains 14 residues. CDR1 and CDR2 from the germline V gene are SNHLY and FYNNEI. The chain's CDR3 is CASSEHQAKNIQYF.

V gene TRBV5-6 combines with J gene TRBJ2-3; TCRdb's assignment of TRBD2 cannot be checked, as there is no DNA. Per germline, CDR1 SGHDT and CDR2 YYEEEE. The CDR3 covers 15 residues. CDR3 amino acids: CASSLRGPSTDTQYF.

The chain recombines TRBV5-6 with TRBJ1-2; TCRdb calls TRBD1, which cannot be checked without DNA. This CDR3 has 16 residues. CDR1 is SGHDT, CDR2 YYEEEE, per germline. The CDR3 is CASSPSGRGRYYGYTF.

V and J are TRBV5-1 and TRBJ1-2; TCRdb's D call of TRBD1 is untestable without DNA. Germline V CDR1 and CDR2: SGHRS, YFSETQ. This CDR3 contains 16 residues. CDR3 in amino acids: CASSLGLGQGNYGYTF.

CDR3 sequence reads: CATSRLRDGTYEQYF. The chain employs TRBV15 and TRBJ2-7; TCRdb reports TRBD1, a call that lacks DNA to check it against. There are 15 residues in the CDR3. Per the germline V gene, CDR1 is LNHNV and CDR2 is YYDKDF (reference sequence).

This rearrangement joins TRBV2 to TRBJ1-1. The CDR3 runs to 13 residues. Germline V gene sequence: CDR1 SNHLY, CDR2 FYNNEI. This CDR3 is CASSWDPNTEAFF.

This chain joins TRBV20-1 and TRBJ2-7. CDR3 length: 13 residues. CDR1 and CDR2 (germline): DFQATT, SNEGSKA (reference sequence). The chain's CDR3 is CSAENPFSYEQYF.

J is TRBJ1-6 and V is TRBV7-8. The germline V gene encodes CDR1 SGHVS and CDR2 FQNEAQ. The CDR3 extends over 15 amino acids. This chain's CDR3 is CASSRLVVPNSPLHF.

The chain combines TRBV5-1 with TRBJ1-4; lacking DNA, the TRBD1 call made by TCRdb goes unchecked. From germline, CDR1 is SGHRS and CDR2 YFSETQ. The CDR3 length is 13 residues. CDR3 loop: CASRQGAREKLFF.

The genes are TRBV7-7 and TRBJ2-5. Germline V gives CDR1 SSHAT, CDR2 FNYEAQ (reference sequence). CDR3 length: 13 residues. CDR3: CASKDPNQETQYF.

This chain connects TRBV5-6 to TRBJ1-5; TCRdb designates TRBD1, a call that cannot be tested without DNA. Germline lookup yields CDR1 SGHDT and CDR2 YYEEEE. The CDR3 is 16 amino acids. The CDR3 sequence: CASSLSGPYSNQPQHF. The full variable domain, completed using reference TRBV5-6 and TRBJ1-5, is DAGVTQSPTHLIKTRGQQVTLRCSPKSGHDTVSWYQQALGQGPQFIFQYYEEEERQRGNFPDRFSGHQFPNYSSELNVNALLLGDSALYLCASSLSGPYSNQPQHFGDGTRLSIL.

The chain has TRBV6-2 or TRBV6-3 and TRBJ1-2; TCRdb designates TRBD1, a call that cannot be tested without DNA. Germline V gene lookup returns CDR1 MNHEY and CDR2 SVGEGT. The CDR3 spans 14 residues. This CDR3 reads CASSAPGGGDGYTF.